These 21 T cell receptor beta chains were all obtained from the same sample, sequenced in a study of blood T cell repertoires in COVID-19. The assay was immunoSEQ multiplex PCR, and TCRdb's table has in-frame clones only and misses some. The sample yields roughly 80,000 clones, roughly 80% seen once. Sample: peripheral blood. These receptors all stem from a human donor in a cohort sampled during active COVID-19.

The chain recombines TRBV18 with TRBJ1-1; TRBD1 might be the D (6 bases). Per the germline V gene, CDR1 is KGHSH and CDR2 is LQKENI. With 2 bases removed from V and 0 bases from J, the gap between germline ends came to 13 bases. CDR3 size: 16 residues. The CDR3 is CASSPKGHNMNTEAFF. The CDR3, as DNA: TGTGCCAGCTCACCAAAGGGACATAACATGAACACTGAAGCTTTCTTT. The variable domain in full, completed from reference TRBV18 and TRBJ1-1, reads NAGVMQNPRHLVRRRGQEARLRCSPMKGHSHVYWYRQLPEEGLKFMVYLQKENIIDESGMPKERFSAEFPKEGPSILRIQQVVRGDSAAYFCASSPKGHNMNTEAFFGQGTRLTVV.

The V call is TRBV5-8, the J call TRBJ1-5; TRBD1 matches at 8 bases. Trimming removed 4 bases from V and 5 bases from J; junction bases left unmatched: 11. CDR3 length: 16 residues. Germline V gene lookup returns CDR1 SGHTS and CDR2 YDEGEE. The DNA for the CDR3 is TGTGCCAGCAGCACGGACAGGGAGGGATCGGATCAGCCCCAGCATTTT. Translated: CASSTDREGSDQPQHF.

The chain uses TRBV3-1 (or the pseudogene TRBV3-2) and TRBJ2-5, with a weak D call TRBD1 (5 bases). This CDR3 is built from 16 residues. Per the germline V gene, CDR1 is LGHDT and CDR2 is YNNKEL (reference sequence). V shed 3 bases and J shed 1 base, with 15 bases lying between them. CDR3 protein: CASSHLCQGSQETQYF. The CDR3 DNA sequence: TGTGCCAGCAGCCATTTGTGTCAGGGAAGCCAAGAGACCCAGTACTTC.

The V gene is TRBV18, the J gene TRBJ1-3; 10 bases align to TRBD1. From germline, CDR1 is KGHSH and CDR2 LQKENI. This CDR3 comprises 16 residues. Trimming took 1 base from V and 4 from J; bases not matched to a gene: 4. The CDR3 DNA reads as TGTGCCAGCTCACCACGTTCGGACAGGGGGGGAAACACCATATATTTT. Amino acids: CASSPRSDRGGNTIYF.

The rearrangement joins TRBV12-3 or TRBV12-4 to TRBJ1-5; 9 nucleotides align to TRBD1. V shed 8 bases and J 6 bases; nucleotides not matched to a gene: 5. The CDR3 contains 13 residues. The CDR3 protein is CASRDRVGQPQHF. In nucleotides, the CDR3 is TGTGCCAGCCGGGACAGGGTAGGTCAGCCCCAGCATTTT.

The chain employs TRBV4-1 and TRBJ2-4; tentatively, D is TRBD1 (7 bases). V lost 0 bases, J lost 4 bases, and 19 bases lay in between. Germline-derived CDR1 and CDR2 are MGHRA and YSYEKL. This CDR3 is built from 18 residues. As DNA, the CDR3 is TGCGCCAGCAGCCAAGATCTGTGGGCAGGGGGAGGAAAAAACATTCAGTACTTC. This sequence encodes CASSQDLWAGGGKNIQYF.

CDR3 DNA: TGTGCCAGCAGCTTAGATCGGGGGGAGATCCACGAGCAGTACTTC. Residues: CASSLDRGEIHEQYF. V is TRBV11-2 and J is TRBJ2-7; 7 bases fit TRBD2. CDR1 SGHAT and CDR2 FQNNGV come from the germline V gene. CDR3 size: 15 residues. Trimming cost V 0 bases and J 5 bases; bases outside gene matches: 7.

The V and J genes are TRBV3-1 (or the pseudogene TRBV3-2) and TRBJ1-6; D remains ambiguous. The CDR3 sequence is 13 residues long. Germline lookup yields CDR1 LGHDT and CDR2 YNNKEL (reference sequence). V lost 1 base to trimming and J lost 9 bases, with 7 bases between them. The CDR3 nucleotides are TGTGCCAGCAGCCAAGGGCGAGGTTCACCCCTCCACTTT. This codes for CASSQGRGSPLHF.

This clone has a single count. This chain links TRBV5-4 with TRBJ2-7, with 9 nucleotides matching TRBD1. Germline CDR1 is SGHNT and CDR2 is YYREEE (reference sequence). Losses at the gene ends were 4 bases for V and 2 bases for J; bases not matched to a gene: 4. This CDR3 region has 14 residues. Here the CDR3 reads CASSLRQGAYEQYF. The DNA of the CDR3 is TGTGCCAGCAGCCTACGACAGGGGGCCTACGAGCAGTACTTC.

Only one count was recorded for this clone. The chain employs TRBV11-2 and TRBJ2-3, with 8 bases fitting TRBD2. CDR1 SGHAT and CDR2 FQNNGV come from the germline V gene. V shed 1 base, J shed 5 bases, and the junction held 11 bases outside the gene matches. This CDR3 has 17 residues. CDR3 residues: CASSLGDGGGPGDTQYF. CDR3 nucleotides: TGTGCCAGCAGCTTAGGGGACGGGGGGGGCCCGGGAGATACGCAGTATTTT.

A few counts support this clone. The chain joins TRBV7-9 to TRBJ2-3; the D gene is possibly TRBD2 (5 bases). V lost 2 bases and J lost 5, with 8 bases in between. This CDR3 contains 13 residues. Germline CDR1 reads SEHNR; CDR2 reads FQNEAQ (reference sequence). CDR3: CASSLFGVDTQYF. The CDR3 DNA is TGTGCCAGCAGCTTATTCGGGGTAGATACGCAGTATTTT.

In its sample, this clone was seen a few times. This chain connects TRBV25-1 to TRBJ1-6; the D is unclear. This CDR3 is 15 amino acids long. Germline V gene data show CDR1 as MGHDK and CDR2 as SYGVNS. Trimming pared 2 bases from V and 10 bases from J, leaving 15 bases between. As DNA, the CDR3 is TGTGCCAGCAGTGAAATTTCACGCGTTTGGTCACCCCTCCACTTT. It codes for CASSEISRVWSPLHF.

The chain combines TRBV3-1 (or the pseudogene TRBV3-2) with TRBJ1-2; tentative D call: TRBD1 (6 bases). V was trimmed by 0 bases and J by 8 bases, leaving 16 bases between them. Germline-derived CDR1 and CDR2 are LGHDT and YNNKEL (reference sequence). The CDR3 length is 15 residues. The CDR3 DNA is TGTGCCAGCAGCCAAGAGTCGGGGGGGGCAGGAGGCTACACCTTC. Translated: CASSQESGGAGGYTF.

This clone was detected a few times. The rearrangement joins TRBV18 to TRBJ2-7; tentative D call: TRBD2 (5 bases). CDR3 size: 11 residues. With 2 bases removed from V and 6 bases from J, the gap between germline ends came to 5 bases. The germline V gene encodes CDR1 KGHSH and CDR2 LQKENI. CDR3 sequence reads: CASSPGSEQYF. Here the CDR3 DNA reads TGTGCCAGCTCACCAGGGAGCGAGCAGTACTTC. Together with reference TRBV18 and TRBJ2-7, the CDR3 gives the full variable domain: NAGVMQNPRHLVRRRGQEARLRCSPMKGHSHVYWYRQLPEEGLKFMVYLQKENIIDESGMPKERFSAEFPKEGPSILRIQQVVRGDSAAYFCASSPGSEQYFGPGTRLTVT.

CDR3 region: CASSLAGGDDKQYF. The CDR3 nucleotides are TGTGCCAGCTCCCTAGCGGGGGGGGACGATAAGCAGTACTTC. V and J are TRBV18 and TRBJ2-7; TRBD2 agrees at 12 bases. Germline lookup yields CDR1 KGHSH and CDR2 LQKENI. Trimming took 6 bases from V and 8 from J; bases not matched to a gene: 8. CDR3 length: 14 amino acids.

The chain carries TRBV7-9 and TRBJ1-1; D is unresolved. V lost 2 bases, J lost 10 bases, and 17 bases lay in between. The CDR3 is 14 residues long. Germline V gene lookup returns CDR1 SEHNR and CDR2 FQNEAQ (reference sequence). The CDR3 is CASSLNQRKDRAFF. The CDR3 DNA sequence: TGTGCCAGCAGCTTAAATCAGAGGAAGGATCGAGCTTTCTTT.

The J gene is TRBJ2-7, the V gene TRBV6-6; D not resolved. There are 15 residues in the CDR3. The V gene lost 2 bases and the J gene lost 3 bases, with 14 bases spanning the gap. CDR1 is MNHNY and CDR2 is SVGAGI in the germline V gene (reference sequence). CDR3 DNA sequence: TGTGCCAGCAGTTACGTGTCAGGAAACAGCTACGAGCAGTACTTC. Its protein product is CASSYVSGNSYEQYF.

This clone showed up just once. V and J are TRBV20-1 and TRBJ1-2; 8 nucleotides match TRBD1. CDR1 and CDR2 (germline): DFQATT, SNEGSKA (reference sequence). The trim removed 3 bases at V and 2 bases at J, leaving 8 bases unmatched. CDR3 length: 15 residues. CDR3 bases: TGCAGTGCTAGTACGGGACAGGCACCAAACTATGGCTACACCTTC. The encoded protein is CSASTGQAPNYGYTF.

The chain is built from TRBV7-9 and TRBJ1-1; the D gene is possibly TRBD1 (5 bases). The CDR3 is 14 residues long. In germline, CDR1 is SEHNR, CDR2 FQNEAQ (reference sequence). The V gene lost 5 bases and the J gene lost 1 base, with 11 bases spanning the gap. The CDR3 protein is CASSHLGPNTEAFF. The CDR3 DNA is TGTGCCAGCAGCCACCTGGGGCCGAACACTGAAGCTTTCTTT.

This chain joins TRBV5-1 and TRBJ1-1; D not certain. V was pared by 1 base and J by 0 bases, with 7 bases between. The CDR3 runs 14 residues. Per the germline V gene, CDR1 is SGHRS and CDR2 is YFSETQ. This CDR3 reads CASSLMFMNTEAFF. The CDR3 nucleotides are TGCGCCAGCAGCTTGATGTTTATGAACACTGAAGCTTTCTTT.

V and J are TRBV10-3 and TRBJ2-2; 13 bases match TRBD2. Germline lookup yields CDR1 ENHRY and CDR2 SYGVKD. J lost 3 bases, V lost 6 bases, and 4 bases had no gene match. CDR3 length equals 16 residues. This CDR3 reads CAISETSGGDTGELFF. CDR3 sequence (DNA): TGTGCCATCAGCGAAACTAGCGGGGGGGACACCGGGGAGCTGTTTTTT.